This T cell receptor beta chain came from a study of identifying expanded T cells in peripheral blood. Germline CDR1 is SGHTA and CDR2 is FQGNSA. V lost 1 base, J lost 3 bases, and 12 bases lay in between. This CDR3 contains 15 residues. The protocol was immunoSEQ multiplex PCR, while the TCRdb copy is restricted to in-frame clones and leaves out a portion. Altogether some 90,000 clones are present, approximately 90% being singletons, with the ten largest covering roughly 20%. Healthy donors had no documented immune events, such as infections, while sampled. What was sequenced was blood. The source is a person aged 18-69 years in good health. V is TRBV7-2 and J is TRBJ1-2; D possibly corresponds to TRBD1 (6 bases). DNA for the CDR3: TGTGCCAGCAGCTTAGATCTTCAGGGGTACTATGGCTACACCTTC. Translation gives CASSLDLQGYYGYTF. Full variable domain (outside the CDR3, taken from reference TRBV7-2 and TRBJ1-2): GAGVSQSPSNKVTEKGKDVELRCDPISGHTALYWYRQSLGQGLEFLIYFQGNSAPDKSGLPSDRFSAERTGGSVSTLTIQRTQQEDSAVYLCASSLDLQGYYGYTFGSGTRLTVV.